The next 4 T cell receptor beta chains were all read from a single sample in a study of breast tumors, draining lymph nodes, adjacent tissues. Breast cancer patients provided tissue from their axillary draining lymph nodes. MiXCR, run by TCRdb on the multiplex PCR reads, gives a single entry per CDR3 protein. The data show about 100,000 distinct CDR3 sequences, with 21% seen just once and 1% to 1.5% held by the top ten. Sample: axillary lymph node tissue. The receptor source for this set is a female donor with breast cancer. Some clones in this sample may be carry-over from other donors' samples.

This clonotype was counted a few times. The chain joins TRBV27 to TRBJ2-5; TRBD1 matches 10 bases. CDR1 and CDR2 (germline): MNHEY, SMNVEV (reference sequence). Unmatched junction bases numbered 5, after V lost 1 base and J lost 6 bases. The CDR3 loop spans 15 amino acids. CDR3 sequence reads: CASSLLGTGAQTQYF. DNA of the CDR3: TGTGCCAGCAGTTTATTGGGGACAGGGGCCCAGACCCAGTACTTC.

This clonotype appeared many times. This sequence joins TRBV4-1 and TRBJ2-7; the D is unclear. This CDR3 is built from 14 residues. Looked up from germline, CDR1 is MGHRA and CDR2 is YSYEKL. V was clipped by 4 bases and J by 4 bases, with 14 bases between them. CDR3 DNA: TGCGCCAGCAGCCCGAACCTGGCCCTGTACGAGCAGTACTTC. It is translated as CASSPNLALYEQYF.

This clonotype was seen repeatedly, ten times or more. One end of the junction varies from germline; a read error may be responsible. The chain links TRBV6-1 to TRBJ1-2; the D is unclear. From germline, CDR1 is MNHNS and CDR2 SASEGT. The CDR3 extends over 11 amino acids. Here the CDR3 reads CASSPPGDWAF. Here the CDR3 DNA reads TGTGCCAGCAGTCCTCCGGGTGACTGGGCCTTC.

This clonotype was detected ten times or more. The chain recombines TRBV4-1 with TRBJ2-5, with D perhaps given as TRBD1 or TRBD2 (6 bases each). The V gene lost 1 base and the J gene lost 2 bases, with 14 bases spanning the gap. Looked up from germline, CDR1 is MGHRA and CDR2 is YSYEKL. This CDR3 contains 16 residues. The CDR3 reads CASSQVRGPEQETQYF. The DNA of the CDR3 is TGCGCCAGCAGCCAAGTTCGGGGGCCAGAACAAGAGACCCAGTACTTC.